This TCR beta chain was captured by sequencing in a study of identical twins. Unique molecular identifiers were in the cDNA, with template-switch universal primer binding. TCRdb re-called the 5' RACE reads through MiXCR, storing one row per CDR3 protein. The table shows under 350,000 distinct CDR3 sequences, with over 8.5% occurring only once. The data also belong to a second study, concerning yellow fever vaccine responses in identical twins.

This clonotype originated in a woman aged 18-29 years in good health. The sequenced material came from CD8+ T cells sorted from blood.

The CDR3 nucleotides are TGCAGTGCTAGAGATCTCTTTGCGGGGGGTCTGAATGAGCAGTTCTTC. It translates to CSARDLFAGGLNEQFF. This sequence joins TRBV20-1 and TRBJ2-1, with 8 bases aligning to TRBD2. The CDR3 sequence is 16 residues long. The V segment lost 0 bases and the J segment 7 bases; nucleotides outside the gene matches: 11. Germline lookup yields CDR1 DFQATT and CDR2 SNEGSKA (reference sequence).